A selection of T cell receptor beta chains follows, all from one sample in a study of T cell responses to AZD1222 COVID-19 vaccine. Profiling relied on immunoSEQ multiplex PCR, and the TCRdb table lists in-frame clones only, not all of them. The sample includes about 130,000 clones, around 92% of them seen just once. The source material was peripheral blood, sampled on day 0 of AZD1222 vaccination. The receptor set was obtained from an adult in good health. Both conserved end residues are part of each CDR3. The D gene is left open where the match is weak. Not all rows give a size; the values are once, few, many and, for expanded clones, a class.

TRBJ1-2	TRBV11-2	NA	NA	CASSFQTGNYGYTF	TGTGCCAGCAGCTTTCAGACGGGTAACTATGGCTACACCTTC
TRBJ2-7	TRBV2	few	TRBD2	CASRRTSGGDEQYF	TGTGCCAGCAGAAGGACTAGCGGGGGCGATGAGCAGTACTTC
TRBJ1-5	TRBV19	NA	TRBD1	CASSMTGQGMGQPQHF	TGTGCCAGTAGTATGACTGGACAGGGGATGGGTCAGCCCCAGCATTTT
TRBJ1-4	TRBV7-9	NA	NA	CASSSGQSNEKLFF	TGTGCCAGCAGCTCCGGACAGTCTAATGAAAAACTGTTTTTT
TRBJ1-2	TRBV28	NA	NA	CASDDSVGGYTF	TGTGCCAGCGACGATTCGGTTGGGGGCTACACCTTC
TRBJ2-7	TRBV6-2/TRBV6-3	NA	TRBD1	CASSLQGQGEQYF	TGTGCCAGCAGTTTACAGGGGCAGGGGGAGCAGTACTTC
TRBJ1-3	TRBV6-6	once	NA	CASSPFRENTIYF	TGTGCCAGCAGTCCATTTAGGGAAAACACCATATATTTT
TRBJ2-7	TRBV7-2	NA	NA	CASSLESSSYEQYF	TGTGCCAGCAGCTTGGAGTCGTCCTCCTACGAGCAGTACTTC
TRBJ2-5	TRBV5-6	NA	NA	CASSLFRGGVTQYF	TGTGCCAGCAGCTTGTTCAGGGGTGGGGTGACCCAGTACTTC
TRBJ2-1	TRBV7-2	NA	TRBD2	CASSWGAGGPNNEQFF	TGTGCCAGCAGCTGGGGAGCGGGGGGGCCCAACAATGAGCAGTTCTTC
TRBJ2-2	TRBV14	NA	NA	CASSQEFTGELFF	TGTGCCAGCAGTCAGGAGTTCACCGGGGAGCTGTTTTTT
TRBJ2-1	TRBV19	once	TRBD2	CASSIISGGTYNEQFF	TGTGCCAGTAGTATCATAAGCGGGGGGACCTACAATGAGCAGTTCTTC
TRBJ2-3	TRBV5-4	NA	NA	CASSPGTSKDTQYF	TGTGCCAGCAGCCCCGGGACAAGTAAAGATACGCAGTATTTT
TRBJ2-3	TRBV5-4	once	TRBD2	CASSLGGTRSPDTQYF	TGTGCCAGCAGCTTGGGTGGGACTAGGAGTCCAGATACGCAGTATTTT
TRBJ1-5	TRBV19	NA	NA	CASSIRDSNQPQHF	TGTGCCAGTAGTATCAGGGACAGCAATCAGCCCCAGCATTTT
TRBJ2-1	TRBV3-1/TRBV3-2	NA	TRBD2	CASSQDGRGGSISYNEQFF	TGTGCCAGCAGCCAAGACGGACGGGGGGGCTCGATCTCCTACAATGAGCAGTTCTTC
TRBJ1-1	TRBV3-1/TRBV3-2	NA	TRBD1	CASRDRAGEAFF	TGTGCCAGCAGGGACAGGGCGGGCGAAGCTTTCTTT
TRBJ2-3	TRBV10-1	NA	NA	CASSESGGGTDTQYF	TGCGCCAGCAGTGAGTCGGGGGGAGGTACAGATACGCAGTATTTT
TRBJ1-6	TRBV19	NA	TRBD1	CASSDPGQGAYNSPLHF	TGTGCCAGTAGTGACCCGGGACAGGGGGCGTATAATTCACCCCTCCACTTT
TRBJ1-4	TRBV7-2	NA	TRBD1	CASSLVPGGPNEKLFF	TGTGCCAGCAGCTTAGTACCAGGGGGCCCTAATGAAAAACTGTTTTTT
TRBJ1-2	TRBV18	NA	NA	CASSPSALNNYGYTF	TGTGCCAGCTCACCTTCGGCGCTAAATAACTATGGCTACACCTTC
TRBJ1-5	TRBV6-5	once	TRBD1	CASSYSSGGGNQPQHF	TGTGCCAGCAGTTACTCGTCAGGGGGCGGTAATCAGCCCCAGCATTTT
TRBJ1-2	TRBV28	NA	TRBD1	CASEAGTGGYGYTF	TGTGCCAGCGAGGCCGGGACAGGGGGCTATGGCTACACCTTC
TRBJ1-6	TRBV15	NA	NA	CATSRDRGRGSPLHF	TGTGCCACCAGCAGAGATCGGGGAAGGGGGTCACCCCTCCACTTT
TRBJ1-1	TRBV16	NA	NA	CASSQSGLAEAFF	TGTGCCAGCAGCCAATCCGGGCTGGCTGAAGCTTTCTTT
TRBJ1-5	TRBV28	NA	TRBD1	CASSLWTGDQPQHF	TGTGCCAGCAGTTTATGGACAGGGGATCAGCCCCAGCATTTT
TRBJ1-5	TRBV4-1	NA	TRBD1	CASSQDSTGGRQPQHF	TGCGCCAGCAGCCAAGATTCTACAGGGGGCAGACAGCCCCAGCATTTT
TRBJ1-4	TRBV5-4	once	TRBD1	CASSPDREKLFF	TGTGCCAGCAGCCCGGACAGGGAAAAACTGTTTTTT
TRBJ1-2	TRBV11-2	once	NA	CASSFSGGGSNYGYTF	TGTGCCAGCAGCTTCTCAGGCGGAGGATCCAACTATGGCTACACCTTC
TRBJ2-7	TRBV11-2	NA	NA	CASSLERQGGTYEQYF	TGTGCCAGCAGCTTGGAACGGCAAGGGGGAACCTACGAGCAGTACTTC
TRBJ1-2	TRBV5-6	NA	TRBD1	CASRPGQNYYGYTF	TGTGCCAGCAGACCGGGACAGAATTACTATGGCTACACCTTC
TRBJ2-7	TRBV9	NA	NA	CASSVGVSSYEQYF	TGTGCCAGCAGCGTAGGCGTCAGCTCCTACGAGCAGTACTTC
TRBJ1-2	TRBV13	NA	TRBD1	CASSNRDRGHYGYTF	TGTGCCAGCAGCAACCGGGACAGGGGGCACTATGGCTACACCTTC
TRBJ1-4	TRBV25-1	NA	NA	CASSARGATNEKLFF	TGTGCCAGCAGTGCTCGGGGGGCAACTAATGAAAAACTGTTTTTT
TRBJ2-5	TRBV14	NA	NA	CASSQDWGETQYF	TGTGCCAGCAGCCAAGATTGGGGAGAGACCCAGTACTTC
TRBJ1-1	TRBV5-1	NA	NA	CASSKNGGPNTEAFF	TGCGCCAGCAGCAAGAATGGGGGCCCTAACACTGAAGCTTTCTTT
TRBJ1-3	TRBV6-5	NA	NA	CASRGGAAGNTIYF	TGTGCCAGCAGGGGGGGGGCTGCGGGAAACACCATATATTTT